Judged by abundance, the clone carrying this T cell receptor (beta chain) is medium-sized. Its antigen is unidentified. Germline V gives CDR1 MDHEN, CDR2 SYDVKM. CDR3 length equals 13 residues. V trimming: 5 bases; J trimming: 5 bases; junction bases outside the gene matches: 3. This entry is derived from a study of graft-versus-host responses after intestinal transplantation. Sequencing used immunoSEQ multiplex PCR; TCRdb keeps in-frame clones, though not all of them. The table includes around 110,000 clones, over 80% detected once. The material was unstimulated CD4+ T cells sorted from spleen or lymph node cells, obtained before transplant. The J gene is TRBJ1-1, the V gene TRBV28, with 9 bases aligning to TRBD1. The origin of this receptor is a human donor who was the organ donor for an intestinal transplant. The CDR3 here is CASSRDRVTEAFF. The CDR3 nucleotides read TGTGCCAGCAGTCGGGACAGGGTAACTGAAGCTTTCTTT.